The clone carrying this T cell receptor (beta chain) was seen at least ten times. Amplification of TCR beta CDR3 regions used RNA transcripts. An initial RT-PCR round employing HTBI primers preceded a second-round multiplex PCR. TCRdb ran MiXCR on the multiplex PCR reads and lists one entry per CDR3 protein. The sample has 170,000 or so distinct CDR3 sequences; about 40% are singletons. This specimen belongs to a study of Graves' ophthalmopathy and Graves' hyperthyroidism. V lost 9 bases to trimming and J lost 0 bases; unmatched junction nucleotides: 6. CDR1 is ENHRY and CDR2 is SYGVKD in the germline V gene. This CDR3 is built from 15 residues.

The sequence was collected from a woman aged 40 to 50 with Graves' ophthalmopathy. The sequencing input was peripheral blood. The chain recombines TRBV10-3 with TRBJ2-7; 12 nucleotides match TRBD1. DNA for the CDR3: TGTGCCATGGCCGGGACAGGGGGCTTCTCCTACGAGCAGTACTTC. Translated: CAMAGTGGFSYEQYF.